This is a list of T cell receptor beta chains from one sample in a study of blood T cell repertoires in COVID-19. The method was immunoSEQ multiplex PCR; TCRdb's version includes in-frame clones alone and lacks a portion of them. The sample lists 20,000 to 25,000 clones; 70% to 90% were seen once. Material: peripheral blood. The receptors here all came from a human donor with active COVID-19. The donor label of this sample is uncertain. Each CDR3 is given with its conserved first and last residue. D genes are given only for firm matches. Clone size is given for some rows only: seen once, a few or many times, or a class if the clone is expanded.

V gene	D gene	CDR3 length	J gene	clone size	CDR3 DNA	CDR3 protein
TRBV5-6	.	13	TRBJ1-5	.	TGTGCCAGCAGCTTAGCGGCTAATCAGCCCCAGCATTTT	CASSLAANQPQHF
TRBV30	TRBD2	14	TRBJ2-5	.	TGTGCCTGGAACGGGCGGGACCCGGGGGGGACCCAGTACTTC	CAWNGRDPGGTQYF
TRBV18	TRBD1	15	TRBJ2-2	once	TGTGCCAGCTCACCCTTGGGGACAGACACCGGGGAGCTGTTTTTT	CASSPLGTDTGELFF
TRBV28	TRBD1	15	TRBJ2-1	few	TGTGCCAGCAATAACCGGGACAGGGGGGGAAATGAGCAGTTCTTC	CASNNRDRGGNEQFF
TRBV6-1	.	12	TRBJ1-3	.	TGTGCCAGCAGTGAGGGTGAGGGCACCATATATTTT	CASSEGEGTIYF
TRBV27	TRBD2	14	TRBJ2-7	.	TGTGCCAGCAGTCGGGGGGGGGCCTACTACGAGCAGTACTTC	CASSRGGAYYEQYF
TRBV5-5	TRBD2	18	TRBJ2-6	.	TGTGCCAGCAGCCAGAACAGCGGGAGGCAGTCTGGGGCCAACGTCCTGACTTTC	CASSQNSGRQSGANVLTF
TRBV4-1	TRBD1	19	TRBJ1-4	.	TGCGCCAGCAGCCGATACCACAGGGACAGGCCTGCAACTAATGAAAAACTGTTTTTT	CASSRYHRDRPATNEKLFF
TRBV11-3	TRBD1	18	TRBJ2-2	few	TGTGCCAGCAGCTTCGAAACCGGGACAGCATTTCCAACCGGGGAGCTGTTTTTT	CASSFETGTAFPTGELFF
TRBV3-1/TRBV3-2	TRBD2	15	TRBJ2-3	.	TGTGCCAGCAGCCAAGTGATGGGGGGGACAGATACGCAGTATTTT	CASSQVMGGTDTQYF
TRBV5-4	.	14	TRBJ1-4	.	TGTGCCAGCAGCCTATCAGGGACTAATGAAAAACTGTTTTTT	CASSLSGTNEKLFF
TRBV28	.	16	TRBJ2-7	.	TGTGCCAGCAGTTTACGGTGGCAGGGTGGGATCTACGAGCAGTACTTC	CASSLRWQGGIYEQYF
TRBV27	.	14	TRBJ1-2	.	TGTGCCAGCAGTCAGGGGCTCGGGGACTATGGCTACACCTTC	CASSQGLGDYGYTF
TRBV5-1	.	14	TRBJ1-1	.	TGCGCCAGCAGCTTGGAGAGAACCGCCACTGAAGCTTTCTTT	CASSLERTATEAFF
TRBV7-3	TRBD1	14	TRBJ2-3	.	TGTGCCAGCAGCCTGACAGGGGGCACAGATACGCAGTATTTT	CASSLTGGTDTQYF
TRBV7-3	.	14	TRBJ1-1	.	TGTGCCAGCAGCCAAAGGGCGGGGAACACTGAAGCTTTCTTT	CASSQRAGNTEAFF
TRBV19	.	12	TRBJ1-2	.	TGTGCCAGCAGGGGTGGCAGGGGAGGCTACACCTTC	CASRGGRGGYTF
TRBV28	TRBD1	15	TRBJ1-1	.	TGTGCCAGCAGTTCCCGGACAGGGCGGGACACTGAAGCTTTCTTT	CASSSRTGRDTEAFF
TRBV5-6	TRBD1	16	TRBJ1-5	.	TGTGCCAGCAGCTTGGGGGCAGGGGGTGGCAATCAGCCCCAGCATTTT	CASSLGAGGGNQPQHF
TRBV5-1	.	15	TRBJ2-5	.	TGCGCCAGCAGCTTGGCCATCCCCGGGATGGAGACCCAGTACTTC	CASSLAIPGMETQYF